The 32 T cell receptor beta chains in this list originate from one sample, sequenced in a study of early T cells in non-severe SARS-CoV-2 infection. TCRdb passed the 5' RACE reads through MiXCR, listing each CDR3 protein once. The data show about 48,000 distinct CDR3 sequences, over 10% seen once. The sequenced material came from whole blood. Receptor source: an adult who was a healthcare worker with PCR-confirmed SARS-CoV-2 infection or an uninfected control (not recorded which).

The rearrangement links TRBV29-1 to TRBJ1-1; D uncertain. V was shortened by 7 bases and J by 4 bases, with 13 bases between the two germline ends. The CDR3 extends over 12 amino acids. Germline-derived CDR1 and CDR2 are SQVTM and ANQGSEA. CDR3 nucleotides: TGCAGCGCTGCCGAAGCGGGCACTGAAGCTTTCTTT. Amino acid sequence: CSAAEAGTEAFF.

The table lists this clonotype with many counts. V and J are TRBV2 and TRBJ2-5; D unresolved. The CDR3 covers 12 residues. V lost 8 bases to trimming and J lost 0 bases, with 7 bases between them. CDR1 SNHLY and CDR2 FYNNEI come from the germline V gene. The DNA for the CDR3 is TGTGCCAGCCGACGGAACCAAGAGACCCAGTACTTC. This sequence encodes CASRRNQETQYF.

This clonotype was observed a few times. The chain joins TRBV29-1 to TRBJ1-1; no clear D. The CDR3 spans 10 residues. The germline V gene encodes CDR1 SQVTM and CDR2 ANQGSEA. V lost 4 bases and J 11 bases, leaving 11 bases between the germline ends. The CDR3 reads CSVVTVGAFF. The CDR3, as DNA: TGCAGCGTTGTAACGGTGGGGGCTTTCTTT.

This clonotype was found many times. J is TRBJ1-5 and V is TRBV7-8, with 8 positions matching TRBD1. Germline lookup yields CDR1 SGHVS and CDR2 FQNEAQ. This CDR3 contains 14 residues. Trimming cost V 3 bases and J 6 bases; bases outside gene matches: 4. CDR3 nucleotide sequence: TGTGCCAGCAGCTTCTCAGGGGGCGGTCAGCCCCAGCATTTT. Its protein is CASSFSGGGQPQHF.

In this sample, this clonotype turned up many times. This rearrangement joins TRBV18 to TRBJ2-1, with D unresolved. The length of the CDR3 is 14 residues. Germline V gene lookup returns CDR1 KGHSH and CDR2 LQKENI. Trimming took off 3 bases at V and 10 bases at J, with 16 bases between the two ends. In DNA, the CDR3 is TGTGCCAGCTCACCTCTGTCAAGCTTCAGGGAGCAGTTCTTC. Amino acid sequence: CASSPLSSFREQFF.

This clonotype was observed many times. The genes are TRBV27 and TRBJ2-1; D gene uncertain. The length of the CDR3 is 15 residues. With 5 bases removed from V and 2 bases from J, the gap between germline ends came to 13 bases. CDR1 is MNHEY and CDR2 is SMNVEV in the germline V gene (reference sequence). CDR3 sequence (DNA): TGTGCCAGCAGTACCTACTGGGGTCCCTACAATGAGCAGTTCTTC. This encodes CASSTYWGPYNEQFF.

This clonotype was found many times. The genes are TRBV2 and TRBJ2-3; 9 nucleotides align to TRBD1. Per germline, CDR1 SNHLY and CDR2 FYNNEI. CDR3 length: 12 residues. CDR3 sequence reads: CAGGQGSDTQYF. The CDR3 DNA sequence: TGTGCAGGGGGACAGGGATCAGATACGCAGTATTTT.

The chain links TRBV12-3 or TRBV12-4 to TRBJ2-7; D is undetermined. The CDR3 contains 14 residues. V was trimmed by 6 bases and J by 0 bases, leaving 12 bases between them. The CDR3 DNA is TGTGCCAGCAGCCCCCGCCGGAGCTCCTACGAGCAGTACTTC. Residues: CASSPRRSSYEQYF.

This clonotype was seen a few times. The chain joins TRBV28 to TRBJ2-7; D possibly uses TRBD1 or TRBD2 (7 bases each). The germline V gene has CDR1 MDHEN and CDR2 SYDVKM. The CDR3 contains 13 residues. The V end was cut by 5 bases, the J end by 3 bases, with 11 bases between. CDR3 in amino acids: CASSPGGGYEQYF. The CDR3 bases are TGTGCCAGCAGTCCAGGGGGGGGCTACGAGCAGTACTTC.

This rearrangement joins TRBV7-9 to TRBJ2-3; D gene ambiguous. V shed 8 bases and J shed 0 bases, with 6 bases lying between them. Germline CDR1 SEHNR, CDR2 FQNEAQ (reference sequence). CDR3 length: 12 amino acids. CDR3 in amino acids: CASCQSTDTQYF. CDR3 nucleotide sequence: TGTGCCAGCTGCCAGAGCACAGATACGCAGTATTTT.

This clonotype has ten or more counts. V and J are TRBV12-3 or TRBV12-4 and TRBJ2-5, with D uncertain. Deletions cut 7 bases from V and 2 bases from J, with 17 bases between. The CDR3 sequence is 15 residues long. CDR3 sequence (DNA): TGTGCCAGCACCCCGAGTACGATGGGGCAAGAGACCCAGTACTTC. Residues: CASTPSTMGQETQYF.

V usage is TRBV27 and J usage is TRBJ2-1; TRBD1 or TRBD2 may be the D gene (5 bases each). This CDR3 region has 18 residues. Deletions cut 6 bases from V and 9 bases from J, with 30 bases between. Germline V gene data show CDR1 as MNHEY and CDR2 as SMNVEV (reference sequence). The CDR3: CASSPHVGLAMTLGEQFF. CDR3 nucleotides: TGTGCCAGCAGCCCCCACGTGGGGCTAGCCATGACGTTAGGTGAGCAGTTCTTC.

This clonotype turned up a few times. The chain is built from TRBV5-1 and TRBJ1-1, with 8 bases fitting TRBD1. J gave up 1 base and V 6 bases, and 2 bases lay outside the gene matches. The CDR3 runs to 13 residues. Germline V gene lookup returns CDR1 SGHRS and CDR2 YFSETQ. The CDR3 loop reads CASKGTGNTEAFF. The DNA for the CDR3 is TGCGCCAGCAAGGGGACAGGGAACACTGAAGCTTTCTTT.

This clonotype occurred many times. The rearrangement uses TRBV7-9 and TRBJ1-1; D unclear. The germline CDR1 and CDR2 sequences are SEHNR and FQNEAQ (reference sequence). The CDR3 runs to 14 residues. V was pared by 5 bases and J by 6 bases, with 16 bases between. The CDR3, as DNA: TGTGCCAGCAGCCCGCAAGGCTTCGGCTCTGAAGCTTTCTTT. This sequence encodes CASSPQGFGSEAFF.

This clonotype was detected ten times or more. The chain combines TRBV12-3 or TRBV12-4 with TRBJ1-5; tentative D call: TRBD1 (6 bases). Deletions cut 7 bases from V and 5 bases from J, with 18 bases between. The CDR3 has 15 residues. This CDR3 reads CASNLGGAPHQPQHF. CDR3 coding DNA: TGTGCCAGCAATCTGGGGGGCGCACCCCATCAGCCCCAGCATTTT.

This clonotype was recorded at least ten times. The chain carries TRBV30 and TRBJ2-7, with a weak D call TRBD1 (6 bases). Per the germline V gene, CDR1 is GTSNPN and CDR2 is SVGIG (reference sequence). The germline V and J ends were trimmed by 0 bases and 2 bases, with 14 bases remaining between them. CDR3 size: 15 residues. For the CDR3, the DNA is TGTGCCTGGAGTGTAAGGGTCAGGGGAACCTACGAGCAGTACTTC. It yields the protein CAWSVRVRGTYEQYF.

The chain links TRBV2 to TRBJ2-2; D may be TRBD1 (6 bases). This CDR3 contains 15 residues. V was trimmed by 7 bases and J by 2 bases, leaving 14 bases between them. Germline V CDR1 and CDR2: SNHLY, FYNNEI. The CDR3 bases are TGTGCCAGCAAGGGGGACAACGGAAACACCGGGGAGCTGTTTTTT. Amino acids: CASKGDNGNTGELFF.

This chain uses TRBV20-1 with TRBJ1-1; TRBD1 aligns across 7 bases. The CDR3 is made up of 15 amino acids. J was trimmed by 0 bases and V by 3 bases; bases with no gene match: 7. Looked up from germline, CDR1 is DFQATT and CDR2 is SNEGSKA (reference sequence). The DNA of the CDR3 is TGCAGTGCTAGTTACAGGGGCAATATGAACACTGAAGCTTTCTTT. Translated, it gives CSASYRGNMNTEAFF.

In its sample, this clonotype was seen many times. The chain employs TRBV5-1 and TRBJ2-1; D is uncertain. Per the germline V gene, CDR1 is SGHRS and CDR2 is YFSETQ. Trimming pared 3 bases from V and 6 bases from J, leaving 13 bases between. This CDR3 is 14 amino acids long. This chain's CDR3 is CASSSSGPPNEQFF. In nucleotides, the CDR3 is TGCGCCAGCAGCTCAAGTGGGCCACCCAATGAGCAGTTCTTC.

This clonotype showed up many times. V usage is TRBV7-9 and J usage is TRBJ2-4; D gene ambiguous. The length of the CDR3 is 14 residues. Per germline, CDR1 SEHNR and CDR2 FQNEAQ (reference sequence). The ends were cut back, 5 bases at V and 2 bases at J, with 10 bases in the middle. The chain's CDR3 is CASSPHGTKNIQYF. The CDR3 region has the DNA TGTGCCAGCAGCCCTCATGGAACCAAAAACATTCAGTACTTC.

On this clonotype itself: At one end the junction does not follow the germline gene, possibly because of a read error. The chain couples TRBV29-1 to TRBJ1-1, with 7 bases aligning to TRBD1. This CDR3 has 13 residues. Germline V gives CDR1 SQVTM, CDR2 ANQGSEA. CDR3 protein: CSVRQGGNTEVFF. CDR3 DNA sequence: TGCAGCGTGCGACAGGGAGGGAACACTGAAGTTTTCTTT.

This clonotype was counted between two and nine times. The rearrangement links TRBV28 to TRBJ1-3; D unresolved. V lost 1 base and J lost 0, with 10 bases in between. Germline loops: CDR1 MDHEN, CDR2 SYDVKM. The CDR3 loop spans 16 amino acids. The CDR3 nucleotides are TGTGCCAGCAGTTTATCTCGGCAGTACTCTGGAAACACCATATATTTT. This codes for CASSLSRQYSGNTIYF.

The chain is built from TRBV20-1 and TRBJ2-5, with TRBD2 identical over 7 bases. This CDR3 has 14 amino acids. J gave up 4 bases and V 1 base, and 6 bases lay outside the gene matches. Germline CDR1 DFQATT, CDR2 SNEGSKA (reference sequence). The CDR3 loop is CSARGAGEPETQYF. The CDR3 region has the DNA TGCAGTGCTAGAGGCGCGGGAGAGCCAGAGACCCAGTACTTC.

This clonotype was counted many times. CDR3 DNA: TGTGCCAGCAGCTTAAGTAGCGGGAGCGTCGCAGATACGCAGTATTTT. Translating it yields CASSLSSGSVADTQYF. V is TRBV7-3 and J is TRBJ2-3, with 9 bases aligning to TRBD2. Germline CDR1 is SGHTA and CDR2 is FQGTGA. The CDR3 extends over 16 amino acids. V lost 1 base, J lost 4 bases, and 6 bases stayed unmatched. Combining the CDR3 with reference TRBV7-3 and TRBJ2-3 gives the whole variable domain GAGVSQTPSNKVTEKGKYVELRCDPISGHTALYWYRQSLGQGPEFLIYFQGTGAADDSGLPNDRFFAVRPEGSVSTLKIQRTERGDSAVYLCASSLSSGSVADTQYFGPGTRLTVL.

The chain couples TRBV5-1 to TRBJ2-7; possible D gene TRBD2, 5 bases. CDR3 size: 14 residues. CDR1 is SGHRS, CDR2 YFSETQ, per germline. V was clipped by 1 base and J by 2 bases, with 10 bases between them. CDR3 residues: CASSLSGLPYEQYF. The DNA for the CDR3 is TGCGCCAGCAGCTTGAGCGGTTTACCCTACGAGCAGTACTTC.

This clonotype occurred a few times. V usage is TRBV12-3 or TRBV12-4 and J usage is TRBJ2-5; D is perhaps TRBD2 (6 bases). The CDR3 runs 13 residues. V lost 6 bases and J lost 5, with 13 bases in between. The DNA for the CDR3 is TGTGCCAGCAGGCGGGAACGTCAGGAGACCCAGTACTTC. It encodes CASRRERQETQYF.

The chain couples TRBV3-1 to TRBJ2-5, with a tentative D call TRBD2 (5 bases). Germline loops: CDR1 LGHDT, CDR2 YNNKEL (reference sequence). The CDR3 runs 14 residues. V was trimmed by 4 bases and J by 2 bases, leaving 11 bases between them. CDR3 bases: TGTGCCAGCAGCCCCGGAGGTTGGCAAGAGACCCAGTACTTC. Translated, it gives CASSPGGWQETQYF.

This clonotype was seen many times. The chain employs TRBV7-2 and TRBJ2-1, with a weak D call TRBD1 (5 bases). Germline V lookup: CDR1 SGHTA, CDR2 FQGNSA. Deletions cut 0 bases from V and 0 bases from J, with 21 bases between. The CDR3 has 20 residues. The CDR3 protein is CASSLALSRVDGSSYNEQFF. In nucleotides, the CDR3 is TGTGCCAGCAGCTTAGCTTTGTCCAGGGTAGATGGTAGCTCCTACAATGAGCAGTTCTTC.

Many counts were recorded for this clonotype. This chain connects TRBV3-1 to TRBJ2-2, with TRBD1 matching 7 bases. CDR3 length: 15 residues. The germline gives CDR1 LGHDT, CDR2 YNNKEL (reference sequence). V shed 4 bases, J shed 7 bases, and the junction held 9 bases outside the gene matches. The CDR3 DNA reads TGTGCCAGCAGCCTCCCCGGGACAGAGGTCGGGGAGCTGTTTTTT. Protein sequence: CASSLPGTEVGELFF. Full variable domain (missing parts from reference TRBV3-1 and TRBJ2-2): DTAVSQTPKYLVTQMGNDKSIKCEQNLGHDTMYWYKQDSKKFLKIMFSYNNKELIINETVPNRFSPKSPDKAHLNLHINSLELGDSAVYFCASSLPGTEVGELFFGEGSRLTVL.

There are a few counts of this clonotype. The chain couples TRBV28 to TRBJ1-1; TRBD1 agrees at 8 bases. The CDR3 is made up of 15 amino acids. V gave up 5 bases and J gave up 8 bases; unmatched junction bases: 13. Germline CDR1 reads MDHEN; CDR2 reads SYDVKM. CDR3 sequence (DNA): TGTGCCAGCAGTCCCGCCGGGACAGGCTTTAGGGAAGCTTTCTTT. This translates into CASSPAGTGFREAFF.

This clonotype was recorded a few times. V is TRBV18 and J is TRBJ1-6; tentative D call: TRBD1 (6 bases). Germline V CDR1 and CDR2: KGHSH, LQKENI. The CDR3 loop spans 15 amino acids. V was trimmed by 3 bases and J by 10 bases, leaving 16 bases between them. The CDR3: CASSPGGTWGSPLHF. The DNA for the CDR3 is TGTGCCAGCTCACCTGGGGGCACGTGGGGATCACCCCTCCACTTT.

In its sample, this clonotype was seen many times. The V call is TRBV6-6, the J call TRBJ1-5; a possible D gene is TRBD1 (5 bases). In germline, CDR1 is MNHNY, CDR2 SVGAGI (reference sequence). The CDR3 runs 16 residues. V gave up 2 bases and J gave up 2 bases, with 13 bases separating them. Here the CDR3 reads CASSYPDSFGNQPQHF. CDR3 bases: TGTGCCAGCAGTTACCCAGACAGTTTCGGCAATCAGCCCCAGCATTTT.